The 7 T cell receptor beta chains reported below all come from one sample, sequenced in a study of blood T cell dynamics during melanoma immunotherapy. The sample's time point: pre-treatment baseline. The repertoire was sequenced with immunoSEQ multiplex PCR; TCRdb's copy has only in-frame clones and lacks some. The data contain tens of thousands of clones, roughly 86% of them singletons. Sample: blood, taken from a patient treated with checkpoint blockade. The source is a human donor with melanoma.

The V and J genes are TRBV27 and TRBJ2-7; 7 bases line up with TRBD1. The germline V gene encodes CDR1 MNHEY and CDR2 SMNVEV (reference sequence). The CDR3 contains 15 residues. J lost 5 bases, V lost 1 base, and 8 bases had no gene match. The CDR3 DNA reads TGTGCCAGCAGTTTATGGCCCACCAGGGGGAACGAGCAGTACTTC. This codes for CASSLWPTRGNEQYF.

This clone was counted a single time. CDR3 loop: CAGAQLRRQSYEQYF. The CDR3 coding sequence is TGTGCCGGAGCCCAACTCCGTCGGCAAAGCTACGAGCAGTACTTC. V gene TRBV7-9 combines with J gene TRBJ2-7; D is undetermined. There are 15 residues in the CDR3. Germline V gene data show CDR1 as SEHNR and CDR2 as FQNEAQ (reference sequence). Trimming shortened V by 11 bases and J by 3 bases, and 23 bases separated the two germline ends.

The rearrangement uses TRBV30 and TRBJ2-2; unclear D gene. The CDR3 contains 11 residues. Germline V gene data show CDR1 as GTSNPN and CDR2 as SVGIG (reference sequence). Trimming stripped 1 base from V and 6 bases from J, with 3 bases between. The CDR3 DNA reads as TGTGCCTGGAGTGCCCCCGGGGAGCTGTTTTTT. Its translation: CAWSAPGELFF.

The chain recombines TRBV28 with TRBJ2-7; 12 nucleotides agree with TRBD1. The CDR3 consists of 22 residues. The V gene's germline CDR1 is MDHEN and CDR2 SYDVKM. The V and J ends lost 5 bases and 0 bases, in that order; junction bases with no gene match: 23. The CDR3 spells CASSPLWSRDRGQTLNSYEQYF. CDR3 sequence (DNA): TGTGCCAGCAGTCCCTTGTGGTCTCGGGACAGGGGGCAAACCCTTAACTCCTACGAGCAGTACTTC.

V is TRBV7-3 and J is TRBJ2-2, with D unresolved. This CDR3 spans 16 amino acids. With 4 bases removed from V and 4 bases from J, the gap between germline ends came to 16 bases. CDR1 is SGHTA and CDR2 is FQGTGA in the germline V gene. The CDR3 region has the DNA TGTGCCAGCAGCTCCCGCCCCCTGGCTGCCACCGGGGAGCTGTTTTTT. This codes for CASSSRPLAATGELFF. Combining the CDR3 with reference TRBV7-3 and TRBJ2-2 gives the whole variable domain GAGVSQTPSNKVTEKGKYVELRCDPISGHTALYWYRQSLGQGPEFLIYFQGTGAADDSGLPNDRFFAVRPEGSVSTLKIQRTERGDSAVYLCASSSRPLAATGELFFGEGSRLTVL.

The V and J genes are TRBV5-4 and TRBJ2-1; a weak D match, TRBD2 (7 bases). V was clipped by 4 bases and J by 7 bases, with 24 bases between them. Germline CDR1 reads SGHNT; CDR2 reads YYREEE (reference sequence). This CDR3 has 17 amino acids. The CDR3 DNA is TGTGCCAGCAGCATGACTAGTTTTCGGGGGGCCGGTAATGAGCAGTTCTTC. Amino acid sequence: CASSMTSFRGAGNEQFF.

The chain is built from TRBV15 and TRBJ1-6, with unresolved D. The CDR3 runs 13 residues. Per germline, CDR1 LNHNV and CDR2 YYDKDF (reference sequence). Trimming took 0 bases from V and 7 from J, leaving 4 bases between them. The CDR3 here is CATSRDHNSPLHF. Written as DNA, the CDR3 is TGTGCCACCAGCAGAGATCACAATTCACCCCTCCACTTT.